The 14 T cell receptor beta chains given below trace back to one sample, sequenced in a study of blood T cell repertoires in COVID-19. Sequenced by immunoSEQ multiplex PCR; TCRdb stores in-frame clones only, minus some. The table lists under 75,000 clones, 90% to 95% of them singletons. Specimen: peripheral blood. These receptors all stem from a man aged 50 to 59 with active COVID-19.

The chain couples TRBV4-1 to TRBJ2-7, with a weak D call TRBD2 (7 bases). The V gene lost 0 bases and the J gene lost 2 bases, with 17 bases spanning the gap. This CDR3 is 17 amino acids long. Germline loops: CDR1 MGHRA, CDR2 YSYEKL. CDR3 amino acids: CASSQDQRGGGTYEQYF. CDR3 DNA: TGCGCCAGCAGCCAAGATCAGCGAGGGGGGGGGACCTACGAGCAGTACTTC.

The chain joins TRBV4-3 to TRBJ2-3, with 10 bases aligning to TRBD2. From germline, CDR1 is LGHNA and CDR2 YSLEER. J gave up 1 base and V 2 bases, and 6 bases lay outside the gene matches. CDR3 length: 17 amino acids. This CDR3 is CASSQRTSGTGTDTQYF. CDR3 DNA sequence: TGCGCCAGCAGCCAACGGACTAGCGGAACTGGCACAGATACGCAGTATTTT.

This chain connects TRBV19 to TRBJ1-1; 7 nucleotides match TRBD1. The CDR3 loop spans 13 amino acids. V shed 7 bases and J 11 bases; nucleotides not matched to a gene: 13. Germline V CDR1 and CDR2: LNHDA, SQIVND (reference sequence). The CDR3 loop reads CASTQSTGRRAFF. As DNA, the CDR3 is TGTGCCAGTACCCAATCGACAGGGCGAAGGGCTTTCTTT.

The CDR3 nucleotides read TGTGCCAGCAGTTTCAGGGATAATTCACCCCTCCACTTT. Translating it yields CASSFRDNSPLHF. The chain employs TRBV12-3 or TRBV12-4 and TRBJ1-6; the D gene is possibly TRBD1 (5 bases). Trimming took off 3 bases at V and 5 bases at J, with 5 bases between the two ends. The CDR3 has 13 residues.

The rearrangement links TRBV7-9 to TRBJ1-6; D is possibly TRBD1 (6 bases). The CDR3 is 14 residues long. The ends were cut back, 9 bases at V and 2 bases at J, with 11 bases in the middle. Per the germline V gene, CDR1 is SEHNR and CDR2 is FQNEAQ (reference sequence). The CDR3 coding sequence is TGTGCCAGTCAAACAGGGCCCTATAATTCACCCCTCCACTTT. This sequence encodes CASQTGPYNSPLHF.

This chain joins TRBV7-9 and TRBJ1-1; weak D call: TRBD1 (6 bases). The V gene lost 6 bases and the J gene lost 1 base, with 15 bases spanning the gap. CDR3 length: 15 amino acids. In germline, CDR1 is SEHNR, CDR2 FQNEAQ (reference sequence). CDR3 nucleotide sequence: TGTGCCAGCAGGGGCCGGGACACCCAGAACACTGAAGCTTTCTTT. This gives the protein CASRGRDTQNTEAFF.

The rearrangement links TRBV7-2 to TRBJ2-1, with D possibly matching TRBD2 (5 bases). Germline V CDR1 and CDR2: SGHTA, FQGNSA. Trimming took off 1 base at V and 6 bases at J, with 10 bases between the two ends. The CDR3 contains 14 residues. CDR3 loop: CASSLDGNPNEQFF. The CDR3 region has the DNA TGTGCCAGCAGCTTAGACGGGAATCCCAATGAGCAGTTCTTC.

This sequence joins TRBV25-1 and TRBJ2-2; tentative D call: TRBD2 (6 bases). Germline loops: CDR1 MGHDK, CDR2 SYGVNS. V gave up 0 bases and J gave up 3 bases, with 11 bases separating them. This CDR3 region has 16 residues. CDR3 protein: CASSEYGGYYTGELFF. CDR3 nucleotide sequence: TGTGCCAGCAGTGAATATGGGGGGTACTACACCGGGGAGCTGTTTTTT.

The CDR3 sequence is CASSLLDTGSYGYTF. The CDR3 DNA reads TGTGCCAGCAGTTTATTGGACACAGGGTCGTATGGCTACACCTTC. V is TRBV28 and J is TRBJ1-2; D possibly corresponds to TRBD1 (6 bases). The V and J ends lost 1 base and 5 bases respectively, with 14 bases between them. Looked up from germline, CDR1 is MDHEN and CDR2 is SYDVKM. This CDR3 region has 15 residues.

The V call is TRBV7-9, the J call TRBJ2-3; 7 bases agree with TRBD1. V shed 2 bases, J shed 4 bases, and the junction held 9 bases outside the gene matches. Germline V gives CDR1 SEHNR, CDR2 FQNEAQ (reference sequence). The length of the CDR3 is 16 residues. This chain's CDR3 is CASSLLTGTQPDTQYF. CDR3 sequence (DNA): TGTGCCAGCAGCTTACTGACAGGGACCCAACCAGATACGCAGTATTTT.

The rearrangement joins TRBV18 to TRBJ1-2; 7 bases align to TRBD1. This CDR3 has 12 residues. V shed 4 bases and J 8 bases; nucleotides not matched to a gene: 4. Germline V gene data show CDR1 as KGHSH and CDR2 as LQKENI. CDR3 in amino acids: CASSREDRGYTF. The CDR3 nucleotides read TGTGCCAGCTCACGTGAGGACAGGGGCTACACCTTC.

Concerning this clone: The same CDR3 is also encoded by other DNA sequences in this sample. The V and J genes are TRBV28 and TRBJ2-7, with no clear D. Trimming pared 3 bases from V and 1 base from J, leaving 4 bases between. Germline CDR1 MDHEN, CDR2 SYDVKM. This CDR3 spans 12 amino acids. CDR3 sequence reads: CASSFLSYEQYF. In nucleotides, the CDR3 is TGTGCCAGCAGTTTCTTATCCTACGAGCAGTACTTC.

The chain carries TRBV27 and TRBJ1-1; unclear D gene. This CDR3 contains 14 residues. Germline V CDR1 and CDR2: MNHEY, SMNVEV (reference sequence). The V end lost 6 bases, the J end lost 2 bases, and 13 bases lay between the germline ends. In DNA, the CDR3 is TGTGCCAGCAGGGCGGAGGCCGAAAACACTGAAGCTTTCTTT. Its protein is CASRAEAENTEAFF.

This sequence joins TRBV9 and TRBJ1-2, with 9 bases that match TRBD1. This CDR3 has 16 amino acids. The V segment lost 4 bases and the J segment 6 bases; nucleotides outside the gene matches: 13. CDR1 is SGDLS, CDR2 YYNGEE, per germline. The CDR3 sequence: CASSQAGQGTYDGYTF. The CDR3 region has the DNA TGTGCCAGCAGCCAGGCGGGACAGGGAACTTACGATGGCTACACCTTC.